A selection of T cell receptor beta chains follows, all from one sample in a study of control samples from healthy donors and cancer patients. Assay: immunoSEQ multiplex PCR; the TCRdb copy retains only in-frame clones and omits some. The sample holds about 22,000 clones, 83% seen once. Sequencing input: PBMCs. The receptors shown here come from a man between 60 and 75 years old with head and neck cancer. The CDR3 runs from the conserved cysteine through the conserved F or W. The D gene is left open where the match is weak. Part of the rows lack a size; the others show once, few, many or a class for expanded clones.

j_call: TRBJ2-1
clone_size: -
v_call: TRBV7-6
d_call: TRBD2
cdr3_nt: TGTGCCAGCAGCCCCAGCGGGAGCTCCTACAATGAGCAGTTCTTC
cdr3_aa: CASSPSGSSYNEQFF

j_call: TRBJ2-7
clone_size: -
v_call: TRBV28
d_call: TRBD1
cdr3_nt: TGTGCCAGCAGTTTCCTAGGGACAGGGGTTATCGAGCAGTACTTC
cdr3_aa: CASSFLGTGVIEQYF

j_call: TRBJ2-2
clone_size: -
v_call: TRBV19
d_call: TRBD1
cdr3_nt: TGTGCCAGTCATGAACAGGGGAGAAACACCGGGGAGCTGTTTTTT
cdr3_aa: CASHEQGRNTGELFF

j_call: TRBJ1-2
clone_size: -
v_call: TRBV7-2
d_call: -
cdr3_nt: TGTGCCAGCAGCTTAACGGACGGTCCTAACTATGGCTACACCTTC
cdr3_aa: CASSLTDGPNYGYTF

j_call: TRBJ2-1
clone_size: -
v_call: TRBV5-1
d_call: TRBD1
cdr3_nt: TGCGCCAGCAGCCGCACCCCGGGACAGGACTACAATGAGCAGTTCTTC
cdr3_aa: CASSRTPGQDYNEQFF

j_call: TRBJ1-2
clone_size: -
v_call: TRBV18
d_call: TRBD1
cdr3_nt: TGTGCCAGCTCACCACCCGGGACAGGGGGAAATGGCTACACCTTC
cdr3_aa: CASSPPGTGGNGYTF

j_call: TRBJ2-7
clone_size: -
v_call: TRBV13
d_call: TRBD2
cdr3_nt: TGTGCCAGCAGTCCACTCGCGGGAGGCAGCGAGCAGTACTTC
cdr3_aa: CASSPLAGGSEQYF

j_call: TRBJ2-5
clone_size: -
v_call: TRBV7-2
d_call: TRBD2
cdr3_nt: TGTGCCAGCAGCTTGGCGAAGCGGGGGGCTAAAGAGACCCAGTACTTC
cdr3_aa: CASSLAKRGAKETQYF

j_call: TRBJ2-7
clone_size: -
v_call: TRBV7-2
d_call: TRBD2
cdr3_nt: TGTGCCAGCAGCTTACTAGCGGGGACCTACGAGCAGTACTTC
cdr3_aa: CASSLLAGTYEQYF

j_call: TRBJ1-5
clone_size: medium-sized
v_call: TRBV6-5
d_call: -
cdr3_nt: TGTGCCAGCAGAGAGACAGGCTCTTTCAATCAGCCCCAGCATTTT
cdr3_aa: CASRETGSFNQPQHF

j_call: TRBJ2-2
clone_size: -
v_call: TRBV29-1
d_call: TRBD2
cdr3_nt: TGCAGCGTCGGCAGGGCGGGGGATGCCGGGGAGCTGTTTTTT
cdr3_aa: CSVGRAGDAGELFF

j_call: TRBJ1-2
clone_size: -
v_call: TRBV7-6
d_call: TRBD1
cdr3_nt: TGTGCCAGCAGCTTAGACAGGGGGCGAGACCTAGGAGGCTACACCTTC
cdr3_aa: CASSLDRGRDLGGYTF

j_call: TRBJ2-3
clone_size: -
v_call: TRBV18
d_call: -
cdr3_nt: TGTGCCAGCTCACCCTCCGGTGGGGGGTTTGATACGCAGTATTTT
cdr3_aa: CASSPSGGGFDTQYF

j_call: TRBJ1-1
clone_size: -
v_call: TRBV4-1
d_call: -
cdr3_nt: TGCGCCAGCAGCCAAGTTTCTGATACGTTGATGGCTTTCTTT
cdr3_aa: CASSQVSDTLMAFF

j_call: TRBJ1-1
clone_size: -
v_call: TRBV28
d_call: TRBD1
cdr3_nt: TGTGCCAGCAGTTCAACAGGGGGTCACACTGAAGCTTTCTTT
cdr3_aa: CASSSTGGHTEAFF

j_call: TRBJ1-2
clone_size: -
v_call: TRBV7-8
d_call: TRBD1
cdr3_nt: TGTGCCAGCAGCTGGATAGGACAGGGGAACTATGGCTACACCTTC
cdr3_aa: CASSWIGQGNYGYTF

j_call: TRBJ2-7
clone_size: -
v_call: TRBV28
d_call: -
cdr3_nt: TGTGCCAGCAGTTTAACGGGAGAGGGCTACGAGCAGTACTTC
cdr3_aa: CASSLTGEGYEQYF

j_call: TRBJ1-2
clone_size: -
v_call: TRBV7-2
d_call: -
cdr3_nt: TGTGCCAGCAGCTTACAACAGGGTGACTATGGCTACACCTTC
cdr3_aa: CASSLQQGDYGYTF

j_call: TRBJ1-5
clone_size: -
v_call: TRBV19
d_call: -
cdr3_nt: TGTGCCAGTAGTATTGAAGCTGGGTCTGGGCCTCCATCACATTTT
cdr3_aa: CASSIEAGSGPPSHF

j_call: TRBJ2-7
clone_size: -
v_call: TRBV27
d_call: TRBD1
cdr3_nt: TGTGCCAGCACCCTAAATGGGGGACAGGTACACGAGCAGTACTTC
cdr3_aa: CASTLNGGQVHEQYF

j_call: TRBJ1-1
clone_size: -
v_call: TRBV19
d_call: -
cdr3_nt: TGTGCCAGTATCAGTAGGGGGTCCACTGAAGCTTTCTTT
cdr3_aa: CASISRGSTEAFF

j_call: TRBJ1-1
clone_size: few
v_call: TRBV15
d_call: -
cdr3_nt: TGTGCCACCAGCAGTCAGGGCTACACTGAAGCTTTCTTT
cdr3_aa: CATSSQGYTEAFF

j_call: TRBJ2-5
clone_size: -
v_call: TRBV6-6
d_call: TRBD2
cdr3_nt: TGTGCCAGCAGCCACGGGGGGGCCGGCGGGGAGACCCAGTACTTC
cdr3_aa: CASSHGGAGGETQYF

j_call: TRBJ2-1
clone_size: -
v_call: TRBV5-8
d_call: TRBD1
cdr3_nt: TGTGCCAGCAGCACCAAGGACAGGGGGCAGAATGAGCAGTTCTTC
cdr3_aa: CASSTKDRGQNEQFF

j_call: TRBJ2-5
clone_size: few
v_call: TRBV18
d_call: -
cdr3_nt: TGTGCCAGCTCACCGGAGACTCTCTGGCGGGAGACCCAGTACTTC
cdr3_aa: CASSPETLWRETQYF

j_call: TRBJ1-3
clone_size: -
v_call: TRBV7-2
d_call: -
cdr3_nt: TGTGCCAGCAGCTTACGGACGCCAAGCTCTGGAAACACCATATATTTT
cdr3_aa: CASSLRTPSSGNTIYF

j_call: TRBJ2-5
clone_size: -
v_call: TRBV7-7
d_call: -
cdr3_nt: TGTGCTAGCAGCTTATCCCCAGACACGCCTAAGCAGTACTTC
cdr3_aa: CASSLSPDTPKQYF

j_call: TRBJ2-5
clone_size: -
v_call: TRBV7-9
d_call: -
cdr3_nt: TGTGCCAGCAGCGGCCGGGGCGAAGAGACCCAGTACTTC
cdr3_aa: CASSGRGEETQYF

j_call: TRBJ2-3
clone_size: -
v_call: TRBV7-2
d_call: -
cdr3_nt: TGTGCCAGTGGGCTAACCTTCCTAGATACGCAGTATTTT
cdr3_aa: CASGLTFLDTQYF

j_call: TRBJ1-2
clone_size: -
v_call: TRBV6-2/TRBV6-3
d_call: TRBD1
cdr3_nt: TGTGCCAGCAGCATACAGGGGGCAAGCTATGGCTACACCTTC
cdr3_aa: CASSIQGASYGYTF

j_call: TRBJ2-7
clone_size: few
v_call: TRBV5-1
d_call: TRBD2
cdr3_nt: TGCGCCAGCAGAACGCTAGCGGCTGACTCCTACGAGCAGTACTTC
cdr3_aa: CASRTLAADSYEQYF

j_call: TRBJ1-3
clone_size: once
v_call: TRBV30
d_call: -
cdr3_nt: TGTGCCTGGACGACAAACGGAAACACCATATATTTT
cdr3_aa: CAWTTNGNTIYF

j_call: TRBJ2-5
clone_size: -
v_call: TRBV7-9
d_call: -
cdr3_nt: TGTGCCAGCAGCTTATTAGGCTTGCAAGAGACCCAGTACTTC
cdr3_aa: CASSLLGLQETQYF

j_call: TRBJ1-1
clone_size: few
v_call: TRBV29-1
d_call: TRBD1
cdr3_nt: TGCAGCGACTCCGGGACAGTGAACACTGAAGCTTTCTTT
cdr3_aa: CSDSGTVNTEAFF

j_call: TRBJ1-1
clone_size: -
v_call: TRBV18
d_call: -
cdr3_nt: TGTGCCAGCTCACCGAACGGACATGAGGGGAACACTGAAGCTTTCTTT
cdr3_aa: CASSPNGHEGNTEAFF

j_call: TRBJ1-2
clone_size: -
v_call: TRBV4-1
d_call: -
cdr3_nt: TGCGCCAGCAGCCAAGAGGACCAGGGCGCAGCTAACTATGGCTACACCTTC
cdr3_aa: CASSQEDQGAANYGYTF

j_call: TRBJ2-7
clone_size: -
v_call: TRBV7-2
d_call: TRBD2
cdr3_nt: TGTGCCAGCAGCTTTCGAATTAGCGGGAGGGAAAGCGAGCAGTACTTC
cdr3_aa: CASSFRISGRESEQYF

j_call: TRBJ2-3
clone_size: -
v_call: TRBV6-4
d_call: -
cdr3_nt: TGTGCCAGCAGTGACAAGGCAGGTAGCACAGATACGCAGTATTTT
cdr3_aa: CASSDKAGSTDTQYF

j_call: TRBJ2-7
clone_size: -
v_call: TRBV5-1
d_call: -
cdr3_nt: TGCGCCAGCAGCTCGTATCTAGGGGGTTTCTCCTACGAGCAGTACTTC
cdr3_aa: CASSSYLGGFSYEQYF

j_call: TRBJ2-2
clone_size: -
v_call: TRBV6-6
d_call: -
cdr3_nt: TGTGCCAGCAGTGGGATTTCCACCGGGGAGCTGTTTTTT
cdr3_aa: CASSGISTGELFF

j_call: TRBJ2-3
clone_size: few
v_call: TRBV5-1
d_call: -
cdr3_nt: TGCGCCAGCAGCTTGGAGCCCCTGCCGACAGGGACTAGCACAGATACGCAGTATTTT
cdr3_aa: CASSLEPLPTGTSTDTQYF

j_call: TRBJ1-5
clone_size: -
v_call: TRBV28
d_call: -
cdr3_nt: TGTGCCAGCAGTTTCGAGGTTCAGCCCCAGCATTTT
cdr3_aa: CASSFEVQPQHF

j_call: TRBJ2-7
clone_size: -
v_call: TRBV29-1
d_call: -
cdr3_nt: TGCAGCGTCGCTCCGCGGGACGGCTCCTACGAGCAGTACTTC
cdr3_aa: CSVAPRDGSYEQYF

j_call: TRBJ2-5
clone_size: -
v_call: TRBV19
d_call: -
cdr3_nt: TGTGCCAGTAGTATAGGTTCGGTCCCCATACAAGAGACCCAGTACTTC
cdr3_aa: CASSIGSVPIQETQYF

j_call: TRBJ2-1
clone_size: -
v_call: TRBV5-4
d_call: TRBD2
cdr3_nt: TGTGCCAGCAGTCGACTAGCGGGGAACAATGAGCAGTTCTTC
cdr3_aa: CASSRLAGNNEQFF

j_call: TRBJ2-5
clone_size: -
v_call: TRBV5-4
d_call: TRBD1
cdr3_nt: TGTGCCAGCAGCAGGACAGGGGGCCCCCAAGAGACCCAGTACTTC
cdr3_aa: CASSRTGGPQETQYF

j_call: TRBJ2-2
clone_size: -
v_call: TRBV5-1
d_call: -
cdr3_nt: TGCGCCAGCAGCTTGTGGGACAACACCGGGGAGCTGTTTTTT
cdr3_aa: CASSLWDNTGELFF

j_call: TRBJ2-7
clone_size: -
v_call: TRBV5-6
d_call: TRBD1
cdr3_nt: TGTGCCAGCAGCCGCCGACAGGGACAGGGCGAGCAGTACTTC
cdr3_aa: CASSRRQGQGEQYF

j_call: TRBJ2-5
clone_size: once
v_call: TRBV3-1/TRBV3-2
d_call: -
cdr3_nt: TGTGCCAGCAGCCAAGAGCCTGGTTCTGGGACCCAGTACTTC
cdr3_aa: CASSQEPGSGTQYF

j_call: TRBJ2-7
clone_size: once
v_call: TRBV9
d_call: TRBD1
cdr3_nt: TGTGCCAGCAGCGTCTCTCCGGGACAGTACTACGAGCAGTACTTC
cdr3_aa: CASSVSPGQYYEQYF

j_call: TRBJ2-2
clone_size: -
v_call: TRBV5-5
d_call: -
cdr3_nt: TGTGCCAGCAGCTTTGATTATGTGACCGGGGAGCTGTTTTTT
cdr3_aa: CASSFDYVTGELFF

j_call: TRBJ2-7
clone_size: -
v_call: TRBV6-7
d_call: TRBD1
cdr3_nt: TGTGCCAGCACTTATCCGGGACAGGGCTACGAGCAGTACTTC
cdr3_aa: CASTYPGQGYEQYF

j_call: TRBJ1-1
clone_size: -
v_call: TRBV5-1
d_call: -
cdr3_nt: TGCGCCAGCAGCTTCGAGTATAGCACTGAAGCTTTCTTT
cdr3_aa: CASSFEYSTEAFF

j_call: TRBJ1-1
clone_size: -
v_call: TRBV11-3
d_call: -
cdr3_nt: TGTGCCAGCAGCTTATTAGGGGAGGCAGCTTTCTTT
cdr3_aa: CASSLLGEAAFF

j_call: TRBJ2-1
clone_size: -
v_call: TRBV11-3
d_call: TRBD2
cdr3_nt: TGTGCCAGCAGCTTATTAGCGGGAAATGAGCAGTTCTTC
cdr3_aa: CASSLLAGNEQFF

j_call: TRBJ2-7
clone_size: -
v_call: TRBV11-2
d_call: TRBD2
cdr3_nt: TGTGCCAGCAGCCCGGGACGGGGGGCCTACGAGCAGTACTTC
cdr3_aa: CASSPGRGAYEQYF

j_call: TRBJ1-4
clone_size: -
v_call: TRBV7-8
d_call: -
cdr3_nt: TGTGCCAGCAGCCCCATGGCGGGGTCCCGGGGTGAAAAACTGTTTTTT
cdr3_aa: CASSPMAGSRGEKLFF

j_call: TRBJ2-1
clone_size: -
v_call: TRBV5-4
d_call: -
cdr3_nt: TGTGCCAGCAGCTTGGTCGCAGGGGACAATGAGCAGTTCTTC
cdr3_aa: CASSLVAGDNEQFF

j_call: TRBJ2-1
clone_size: -
v_call: TRBV7-8
d_call: TRBD2
cdr3_nt: TGTGCCAGCAGCACGGGACTAGCGGGAGTCGGGATCTCTATTAATGAGCAGTTCTTC
cdr3_aa: CASSTGLAGVGISINEQFF

j_call: TRBJ2-1
clone_size: medium-sized
v_call: TRBV6-2/TRBV6-3
d_call: TRBD2
cdr3_nt: TGTGCCAGCAGTAGGCGGGGGAACAATGAGCAGTTCTTC
cdr3_aa: CASSRRGNNEQFF